A selection of T cell receptor beta chains follows, all from one sample in a study of blood T cell repertoires in COVID-19. Data came from immunoSEQ multiplex PCR; TCRdb stores just in-frame clones and leaves some out. The top ten hold roughly 2.7% of the sample, which has 90,000 to 120,000 clones, about 86% seen once. Material for sequencing was PBMCs or T cells enriched from blood (not recorded which). These receptors all come from a woman aged 50 to 60 who had recovered from COVID-19. Each CDR3 is given with its conserved first and last residue. The order of the fields is V gene, J gene, D gene, clone size, CDR3 protein, CDR3 DNA. D genes are given only for firm matches. Only some rows state a clone size, as once, few, many or a class for expanded clones.

V: TRBV5-1
J: TRBJ2-1
D: -
size: -
CDR3: CASSLTGENEQFF
DNA: TGCGCCAGCAGCTTAACCGGGGAGAATGAGCAGTTCTTC

V: TRBV28
J: TRBJ1-1
D: -
size: -
CDR3: CASSKTGMNTEAFF
DNA: TGTGCCAGCAGTAAGACAGGCATGAACACTGAAGCTTTCTTT

V: TRBV6-5
J: TRBJ1-2
D: TRBD1
size: -
CDR3: CASSNRDRDGYTF
DNA: TGTGCCAGCAGTAACCGGGACAGGGATGGCTACACCTTC

V: TRBV2
J: TRBJ1-2
D: -
size: -
CDR3: CASSEGSGANYGYTF
DNA: TGTGCCAGCAGTGAAGGGTCAGGGGCCAACTATGGCTACACCTTC

V: TRBV14
J: TRBJ1-2
D: -
size: few
CDR3: CASSQDLGQPGYTF
DNA: TGTGCCAGCAGCCAAGATCTAGGACAGCCTGGCTACACCTTC

V: TRBV27
J: TRBJ2-3
D: -
size: -
CDR3: CASSFQRLATDTQYF
DNA: TGTGCCAGCAGTTTCCAGCGGCTAGCGACAGATACGCAGTATTTT

V: TRBV11-2
J: TRBJ2-1
D: -
size: -
CDR3: CASSPNPEVGQFF
DNA: TGTGCCAGCAGCCCGAACCCAGAGGTTGGGCAGTTCTTC

V: TRBV11-3
J: TRBJ2-1
D: TRBD2
size: -
CDR3: CASSPGRLAGANEQFF
DNA: TGTGCCAGCAGCCCAGGGCGGCTAGCGGGAGCTAATGAGCAGTTCTTC

V: TRBV24-1
J: TRBJ2-7
D: -
size: -
CDR3: CATTDHREGEREQYF
DNA: TGTGCCACCACCGACCACAGGGAAGGCGAGCGTGAGCAGTACTTC

V: TRBV5-8
J: TRBJ1-2
D: TRBD1
size: -
CDR3: CASSLEQGAPYGYTF
DNA: TGTGCCAGCAGCTTGGAACAGGGGGCCCCCTATGGCTACACCTTC

V: TRBV3-1/TRBV3-2
J: TRBJ2-5
D: -
size: -
CDR3: CASSQRTTGPETQYF
DNA: TGTGCCAGCAGCCAAAGGACTACGGGTCCAGAGACCCAGTACTTC

V: TRBV28
J: TRBJ2-2
D: TRBD2
size: -
CDR3: CASSLPGLAGGLTELFF
DNA: TGTGCCAGCAGTTTACCCGGACTAGCGGGAGGGCTCACGGAGCTGTTTTTT

V: TRBV28
J: TRBJ2-7
D: TRBD1
size: -
CDR3: CASSLWGQVHEQYF
DNA: TGTGCCAGCAGTTTATGGGGACAGGTCCACGAGCAGTACTTC

V: TRBV6-5
J: TRBJ1-6
D: -
size: -
CDR3: CASSLAGSINSPLHF
DNA: TGTGCCAGCAGTTTGGCAGGGTCAATTAATTCACCCCTCCACTTT

V: TRBV5-4
J: TRBJ1-2
D: TRBD1
size: -
CDR3: CASSLAQGAAYGYTF
DNA: TGTGCCAGCAGCTTGGCGCAGGGGGCCGCCTATGGCTACACCTTC

V: TRBV28
J: TRBJ2-2
D: -
size: once
CDR3: CASSFLGDTVNTGELFF
DNA: TGTGCCAGCAGTTTTTTGGGGGACACGGTCAACACCGGGGAGCTGTTTTTT

V: TRBV30
J: TRBJ2-3
D: -
size: once
CDR3: CAWSRTETDTQYF
DNA: TGTGCCTGGAGTCGGACAGAGACAGATACGCAGTATTTT

V: TRBV27
J: TRBJ1-2
D: TRBD1
size: -
CDR3: CASGGQGPYTF
DNA: TGTGCCAGCGGGGGACAGGGGCCCTACACCTTC

V: TRBV7-2
J: TRBJ2-1
D: -
size: -
CDR3: CASSLGYMGALNEQFF
DNA: TGTGCCAGCAGCTTAGGTTATATGGGGGCCCTCAATGAGCAGTTCTTC

V: TRBV11-2
J: TRBJ2-5
D: TRBD1
size: -
CDR3: CASSSSRDRGETQYF
DNA: TGTGCCAGCAGCTCATCCCGGGACAGGGGTGAGACCCAGTACTTC

V: TRBV18
J: TRBJ2-6
D: TRBD2
size: -
CDR3: CASAGREGTGANVLTF
DNA: TGTGCCAGCGCAGGGAGGGAAGGAACTGGGGCCAACGTCCTGACTTTC

V: TRBV25-1
J: TRBJ2-3
D: -
size: -
CDR3: CASSESPRFTDTQYF
DNA: TGTGCCAGCAGTGAATCGCCTAGGTTCACAGATACGCAGTATTTT

V: TRBV5-1
J: TRBJ2-7
D: TRBD1
size: -
CDR3: CASSLNRQGIDEQYF
DNA: TGCGCCAGCAGCTTGAATCGACAGGGAATCGACGAGCAGTACTTC

V: TRBV2
J: TRBJ2-2
D: -
size: -
CDR3: CASIASLLSTGELFF
DNA: TGTGCCAGCATAGCTAGCTTGCTTAGCACCGGGGAGCTGTTTTTT

V: TRBV9
J: TRBJ2-2
D: -
size: -
CDR3: CASSVFGLNTGELFF
DNA: TGTGCCAGCAGCGTATTCGGTTTGAACACCGGGGAGCTGTTTTTT

V: TRBV24-1
J: TRBJ2-2
D: -
size: -
CDR3: CATSDVQGTGELFF
DNA: TGTGCCACCAGTGATGTACAGGGCACCGGGGAGCTGTTTTTT

V: TRBV9
J: TRBJ2-3
D: TRBD2
size: -
CDR3: CASSPSGGSPTDTQYF
DNA: TGTGCCAGCAGCCCTAGCGGAGGGTCACCCACAGATACGCAGTATTTT

V: TRBV18
J: TRBJ1-2
D: TRBD1
size: -
CDR3: CASSALQGNYGYTF
DNA: TGTGCCAGCTCAGCCCTACAGGGGAACTATGGCTACACCTTC

V: TRBV5-8
J: TRBJ2-1
D: -
size: once
CDR3: CASSSWGAYNEQFF
DNA: TGTGCCAGCAGCTCGTGGGGGGCCTACAATGAGCAGTTCTTC

V: TRBV4-2
J: TRBJ2-2
D: TRBD1
size: -
CDR3: CASSHKSGGARLHIDTGELFF
DNA: TGTGCCAGCAGCCACAAATCAGGGGGCGCGAGGCTCCATATTGACACCGGGGAGCTGTTTTTT

V: TRBV6-5
J: TRBJ1-3
D: -
size: -
CDR3: CASTRGTKRGNTIYF
DNA: TGTGCCAGCACCCGAGGGACTAAGCGGGGAAACACCATATATTTT

V: TRBV19
J: TRBJ2-5
D: -
size: -
CDR3: CASRPPGLGEGTQYF
DNA: TGTGCCAGTAGGCCGCCGGGACTCGGGGAAGGGACCCAGTACTTC

V: TRBV29-1
J: TRBJ1-2
D: -
size: -
CDR3: CSVPRVWGDGYTF
DNA: TGCAGCGTTCCCCGAGTCTGGGGGGATGGCTACACCTTC

V: TRBV5-1
J: TRBJ1-1
D: TRBD1
size: -
CDR3: CASSTRMTGARREAFF
DNA: TGCGCCAGCAGCACGCGGATGACAGGGGCACGGCGGGAAGCTTTCTTT

V: TRBV19
J: TRBJ1-6
D: -
size: -
CDR3: CASHLADSPLHF
DNA: TGTGCCAGTCACCTGGCGGATTCACCCCTCCACTTT

V: TRBV27
J: TRBJ2-2
D: -
size: -
CDR3: CASSQGSIGELFF
DNA: TGTGCCAGCTCCCAGGGGTCCATCGGGGAGCTGTTTTTT

V: TRBV3-1/TRBV3-2
J: TRBJ2-3
D: TRBD2
size: -
CDR3: CASSQASGSTDTQYF
DNA: TGTGCCAGCAGCCAAGCTAGCGGGAGCACAGATACGCAGTATTTT

V: TRBV4-1
J: TRBJ2-2
D: -
size: -
CDR3: CASSYPSGGAFNTGELFF
DNA: TGCGCCAGCAGCTACCCTTCGGGGGGCGCGTTTAACACCGGGGAGCTGTTTTTT

V: TRBV4-2
J: TRBJ1-1
D: -
size: -
CDR3: CASSQDAGKNTEAFF
DNA: TGTGCCAGCAGCCAAGATGCAGGGAAGAACACTGAAGCTTTCTTT

V: TRBV9
J: TRBJ2-6
D: -
size: -
CDR3: CASSVGATGANVLTF
DNA: TGTGCCAGCAGCGTAGGAGCTACTGGGGCCAACGTCCTGACTTTC

V: TRBV25-1
J: TRBJ1-1
D: -
size: -
CDR3: CASTPLGASTEAFF
DNA: TGTGCCAGCACGCCCCTAGGGGCGAGCACTGAAGCTTTCTTT

V: TRBV5-1
J: TRBJ2-7
D: TRBD1
size: -
CDR3: CASSLMPGQSYEQYF
DNA: TGCGCCAGCAGCCTAATGCCGGGACAGTCCTACGAGCAGTACTTC

V: TRBV29-1
J: TRBJ2-3
D: TRBD2
size: -
CDR3: CSVPLQTSGITDTQYF
DNA: TGCAGCGTCCCTCTTCAAACTAGCGGGATCACAGATACGCAGTATTTT

V: TRBV20-1
J: TRBJ2-1
D: -
size: -
CDR3: CSASRLVNEQFF
DNA: TGCAGTGCTAGTAGACTAGTCAATGAGCAGTTCTTC

V: TRBV5-1
J: TRBJ2-5
D: TRBD1
size: -
CDR3: CASSSGAGGETQYF
DNA: TGCGCCAGCAGCTCTGGGGCAGGGGGAGAGACCCAGTACTTC

V: TRBV28
J: TRBJ1-1
D: -
size: -
CDR3: CASSSGGMNTEAFF
DNA: TGTGCCAGCAGTTCGGGGGGTATGAACACTGAAGCTTTCTTT

V: TRBV19
J: TRBJ1-1
D: -
size: -
CDR3: CASSIVIRGMANTEAFF
DNA: TGTGCCAGTAGTATAGTTATCCGGGGAATGGCGAACACTGAAGCTTTCTTT

V: TRBV28
J: TRBJ1-1
D: -
size: -
CDR3: CASSFGMNTEAFF
DNA: TGTGCCAGCAGTTTCGGTATGAACACTGAAGCTTTCTTT

V: TRBV4-1
J: TRBJ2-7
D: -
size: -
CDR3: CASSQAVVISYEQYF
DNA: TGCGCCAGCAGCCAAGCGGTGGTGATTTCCTACGAGCAGTACTTC

V: TRBV28
J: TRBJ1-5
D: TRBD1
size: -
CDR3: CASSWPPDRGSQPQHF
DNA: TGTGCCAGCAGTTGGCCACCGGACAGGGGAAGTCAGCCCCAGCATTTT

V: TRBV29-1
J: TRBJ2-7
D: -
size: -
CDR3: CSVEGHHYEQYF
DNA: TGCAGCGTTGAAGGACACCACTACGAGCAGTACTTC

V: TRBV16
J: TRBJ1-6
D: TRBD1
size: -
CDR3: CASSQPGTGINSPLHF
DNA: TGTGCCAGCAGCCAACCCGGGACAGGGATAAATTCACCCCTCCACTTT

V: TRBV6-5
J: TRBJ2-7
D: -
size: -
CDR3: CANQKTGPYEQYF
DNA: TGTGCCAACCAAAAAACAGGGCCCTACGAGCAGTACTTC

V: TRBV5-7
J: TRBJ2-7
D: -
size: few
CDR3: CASSWTGRGYEQYF
DNA: TGTGCCAGCAGCTGGACAGGGAGGGGTTACGAGCAGTACTTC